The 2 T cell receptor beta chains presented below share a single source sample, sequenced in a study of T cells in Graves' hyperthyroidism and ophthalmopathy. The source material, RNA transcripts, was used to amplify TCR beta CDR3 regions. HTBI primers were used for first-round RT-PCR of the TCR CDR3. TCRdb re-called the multiplex PCR reads with MiXCR, one entry per CDR3 protein. The data contain around 110,000 distinct CDR3 sequences, 16% of them singletons. Sample: blood. The receptors come from a woman aged 50 to 65 with Graves' hyperthyroidism.

This clonotype has a count of ten or more. The chain is built from TRBV28 and TRBJ2-6; D possibly corresponds to TRBD2 (5 bases). Germline-derived CDR1 and CDR2 are MDHEN and SYDVKM. The CDR3 runs 16 residues. V shed 4 bases and J shed 1 base, with 11 bases lying between them. The CDR3 protein is CASSSPGISGANVLTF. The DNA of the CDR3 is TGTGCCAGCAGTTCCCCGGGGATATCTGGGGCCAACGTCCTGACTTTC.

This clonotype was seen more than once but under ten times. V and J are TRBV30 and TRBJ2-1; tentatively, D is TRBD1 (5 bases). V shed 2 bases and J shed 10 bases, with 12 bases lying between them. The germline CDR1 and CDR2 sequences are GTSNPN and SVGIG (reference sequence). The CDR3 runs to 12 residues. CDR3 sequence (DNA): TGTGCCTGGAGTTCCCAGGGAAGGGAGCAGTTCTTC. Translating gives CAWSSQGREQFF.